Reported below is one T cell receptor (beta chain). The antigen is unknown. V lost 3 bases and J lost 8; bases outside the gene matches: 10. This CDR3 contains 17 residues. Germline V gene lookup returns CDR1 WNHNN and CDR2 SYGVQD (reference sequence). This sample's time point: week 5, during vaccination. In the vaccine, a single dose held 300 ug of the mutant IDH1 20-mer peptide, along with topical imiquimod. Sequencing was performed with immunoSEQ multiplex PCR; in TCRdb, only in-frame clones are kept and a portion is missing. The sample lists over 50,000 clones, around 89% occurring once. These data belong to a study of a mutant IDH1 vaccine in newly diagnosed glioma.

The sample in question was PBMCs, obtained from a glioma patient whose treatment included an IDH1 peptide vaccine. The chain couples TRBV10-1 to TRBJ2-1; TRBD2 aligns across 13 bases. This sequence originates from a woman aged 40 to 55 with glioma. The CDR3 reads CASSDPTGTSGVYEQFF. The CDR3 nucleotides are TGCGCCAGCAGTGACCCTACCGGGACTAGCGGGGTCTATGAGCAGTTCTTC.